The clone carrying this TCR beta chain has at least ten counts. After removal of 7 bases from V and 2 bases from J, the junction contained 6 bases not matched to a gene. This CDR3 spans 14 amino acids. The data derive from a study of T cell repertoires in cytomegalovirus infection. TCRdb processed the reads anew with MiXCR; each CDR3 protein has one entry. The sample lists 300,000 or so distinct CDR3 sequences; roughly a tenth were seen once. The rearrangement uses TRBV12-3 or TRBV12-4 and TRBJ1-1; 8 bases are shared with TRBD1. What was sequenced was PBMCs. This TCR came from a human donor in good health (CMV status not recorded). Some clones in this sample may be carry-over from other donors' samples. For the CDR3, the DNA is TGTGCCAGCACTCTGGGACAGGCAAACACTGAAGCTTTCTTT. Translation gives CASTLGQANTEAFF.